The 31 T cell receptor beta chains listed next were all sequenced from one sample in a study of cytotoxic CD8 clonotypes in ibrutinib-treated CLL. TCRdb's copy holds only in-frame clones and misses some; the assay was immunoSEQ multiplex PCR. The table includes 110,000 to 150,000 clones, 76% detected once. Sequenced material: PBMCs, taken after 24 months of ibrutinib treatment. The receptors derive from a human donor with chronic lymphocytic leukemia.

This chain links TRBV4-3 with TRBJ1-6; D remains ambiguous. The V end was cut by 4 bases, the J end by 8 bases, with 9 bases between. CDR1 is LGHNA, CDR2 YSLEER, per germline. The CDR3 sequence is 13 residues long. CDR3 nucleotides: TGCGCCAGCAGCCCCCTCCGGGATTCACCCCTCCACTTT. Protein: CASSPLRDSPLHF.

The V call is TRBV28, the J call TRBJ1-4; TRBD1 aligns across 7 bases. The CDR3 totals 15 residues. Germline values: CDR1 MDHEN, CDR2 SYDVKM. Losses at the gene ends were 5 bases for V and 5 bases for J; bases not matched to a gene: 8. CDR3 in amino acids: CASSPPTGRNEKLFF. The CDR3 DNA sequence: TGTGCCAGCAGTCCCCCGACAGGGAGGAATGAAAAACTGTTTTTT.

The chain combines TRBV9 with TRBJ1-2; D gene uncertain. Germline-derived CDR1 and CDR2 are SGDLS and YYNGEE. V gave up 4 bases and J gave up 8 bases, with 12 bases separating them. There are 12 residues in the CDR3. CDR3 sequence reads: CASSPFNTGYTF. In DNA form, the CDR3 reads TGTGCCAGCAGCCCATTCAACACAGGCTACACCTTC.

The rearrangement links TRBV4-2 to TRBJ1-2; D unclear. Trimming shortened V by 0 bases and J by 6 bases, and 8 bases separated the two germline ends. This CDR3 is 13 amino acids long. Germline CDR1 is LGHNA and CDR2 is YNFKEQ. In DNA, the CDR3 is TGTGCCAGCAGCCAAGAGGGCAGGCATGGCTACACCTTC. This sequence encodes CASSQEGRHGYTF.

Here the CDR3 reads CASRGAGNEQFF. The CDR3 DNA sequence: TGTGCCAGCCGGGGGGCCGGCAATGAGCAGTTCTTC. The V gene is TRBV7-9, the J gene TRBJ2-1; TRBD2 is a possible D gene (7 bases). Deletions cut 8 bases from V and 6 bases from J, with 11 bases between. The length of the CDR3 is 12 residues. CDR1 SEHNR and CDR2 FQNEAQ come from the germline V gene (reference sequence).

V usage is TRBV6-1 and J usage is TRBJ2-7; D may correspond to TRBD1 or TRBD2 (5 bases each). CDR1 is MNHNS and CDR2 is SASEGT in the germline V gene. V dropped 8 bases and J dropped 6 bases, with 20 bases sitting between them. CDR3 length: 14 amino acids. The CDR3 sequence: CASGRTGPLGEQYF. For the CDR3, the DNA is TGTGCCAGCGGCCGGACGGGACCTCTGGGCGAGCAGTACTTC.

The rearrangement uses TRBV6-5 and TRBJ2-7; D call uncertain. Germline V gives CDR1 MNHEY, CDR2 SVGAGI. The CDR3 has 13 amino acids. V dropped 6 bases and J dropped 4 bases, with 13 bases sitting between them. CDR3 in DNA: TGTGCCAGCAGAACCCGGGCCCAATACGAGCAGTACTTC. Its protein is CASRTRAQYEQYF.

The V call is TRBV10-3, the J call TRBJ2-3; D possibly corresponds to TRBD2 (6 bases). The CDR3 extends over 15 amino acids. Germline V gene data show CDR1 as ENHRY and CDR2 as SYGVKD. V was shortened by 4 bases and J by 0 bases, with 11 bases between the two germline ends. The DNA of the CDR3 is TGTGCCATCAGTGTAGGAGGGACTAGCACAGATACGCAGTATTTT. Its translation: CAISVGGTSTDTQYF.

The V gene is TRBV6-5, the J gene TRBJ1-2; D unresolved. The CDR3 contains 13 residues. The V gene lost 1 base and the J gene lost 0 bases, with 3 bases spanning the gap. Germline V gene lookup returns CDR1 MNHEY and CDR2 SVGAGI. The CDR3 loop reads CASSYLANYGYTF. In DNA, the CDR3 is TGTGCCAGCAGTTACTTAGCTAACTATGGCTACACCTTC.

This chain connects TRBV5-6 to TRBJ2-1; 10 bases agree with TRBD2. V shed 2 bases and J 10 bases; nucleotides not matched to a gene: 6. Germline V CDR1 and CDR2: SGHDT, YYEEEE. This CDR3 region has 14 residues. The CDR3 here is CASSLSGRALEQFF. The CDR3 DNA is TGTGCCAGCAGCTTAAGCGGGAGGGCCTTGGAGCAGTTCTTC.

This clone is classed as medium-sized. The V call is TRBV7-3, the J call TRBJ1-1; tentative D call: TRBD1 (5 bases). Germline CDR1 reads SGHTA; CDR2 reads FQGTGA. V lost 5 bases to trimming and J lost 1 base, with 11 bases between them. This CDR3 spans 14 amino acids. CDR3 nucleotides: TGTGCCAGCAGCCCCGGACACGCGAACACTGAAGCTTTCTTT. Translated: CASSPGHANTEAFF.

This chain links TRBV28 with TRBJ2-2, with TRBD1 as a possible D gene (6 bases). V shed 10 bases and J shed 3 bases, with 18 bases lying between them. The CDR3 is made up of 15 amino acids. CDR1 is MDHEN and CDR2 is SYDVKM in the germline V gene. CDR3 nucleotide sequence: TGTGCCACCAGAGAGGGACAAGCTGACACCGGGGAGCTGTTTTTT. Its protein product is CATREGQADTGELFF. The full variable domain, with the rest looked up from reference TRBV28 and TRBJ2-2, is DVKVTQSSRYLVKRTGEKVFLECVQDMDHENMFWYRQDPGLGLRLIYFSYDVKMKEKGDIPEGYSVSREKKERFSLILESASTNQTSMYLCATREGQADTGELFFGEGSRLTVL.

The sample holds one count of this clone. V and J are TRBV27 and TRBJ1-6, with D unresolved. The CDR3 loop spans 13 amino acids. Germline V gene data show CDR1 as MNHEY and CDR2 as SMNVEV (reference sequence). Trimming took off 5 bases at V and 6 bases at J, with 8 bases between the two ends. CDR3 sequence reads: CASSPQPNSPLHF. CDR3 nucleotides: TGTGCCAGCAGTCCACAACCTAATTCACCCCTCCACTTT.

This clone was seen a single time. V usage is TRBV27 and J usage is TRBJ1-4; D unresolved. The germline V gene encodes CDR1 MNHEY and CDR2 SMNVEV (reference sequence). Trimming stripped 4 bases from V and 2 bases from J, with 11 bases between. This CDR3 is 15 amino acids long. The CDR3 nucleotides are TGTGCCAGCAGTTCCTACGGTGAGACTAATGAAAAACTGTTTTTT. It translates to CASSSYGETNEKLFF.

This chain links TRBV15 with TRBJ2-3; D is uncertain. Looked up from germline, CDR1 is LNHNV and CDR2 is YYDKDF (reference sequence). Trimming left V 2 bases short and J 1 base short, with 19 bases between. The CDR3 length is 18 residues. CDR3 bases: TGTGCCACCAGCAGATGGCCCCCCGTGGGCATAGGCACAGATACGCAGTATTTT. Translation: CATSRWPPVGIGTDTQYF.

The chain combines TRBV27 with TRBJ2-7; the match to TRBD1 covers 8 bases. The CDR3 is 14 residues long. Germline trimming cut 6 bases from V and 2 bases from J; bases unmatched to any gene: 6. Germline-derived CDR1 and CDR2 are MNHEY and SMNVEV (reference sequence). Here the CDR3 reads CASSRQGPTYEQYF. The CDR3 DNA follows: TGTGCCAGCAGCCGACAGGGGCCTACCTACGAGCAGTACTTC.

This clone has only one observation. The chain is built from TRBV4-3 and TRBJ2-5, with TRBD2 as a possible D gene (6 bases). The CDR3 covers 13 residues. From germline, CDR1 is LGHNA and CDR2 YSLEER. With 4 bases removed from V and 2 bases from J, the gap between germline ends came to 8 bases. The CDR3 sequence: CASSPGVQETQYF. The CDR3 region has the DNA TGCGCCAGCAGCCCGGGAGTGCAAGAGACCCAGTACTTC.

The chain's CDR3 is CAWRIPGNTEAFF. For the CDR3, the DNA is TGTGCCTGGAGAATCCCGGGGAACACTGAAGCTTTCTTT. V gene TRBV30 combines with J gene TRBJ1-1, with D unresolved. The CDR3 consists of 13 residues. The V and J ends lost 3 bases and 1 base respectively, with 9 bases between them. Germline V lookup: CDR1 GTSNPN, CDR2 SVGIG (reference sequence). Full variable domain (rest looked up from reference TRBV30 and TRBJ1-1): SQTIHQWPATLVQPVGSPLSLECTVEGTSNPNLYWYRQAAGRGLQLLFYSVGIGQISSEVPQNLSASRPQDRQFILSSKKLLLSDSGFYLCAWRIPGNTEAFFGQGTRLTVV.

This clone was seen only a few times. The gene calls are TRBV4-1 and TRBJ1-5, with 12 nucleotides matching TRBD1. Trimming took 3 bases from V and 0 from J; bases not matched to a gene: 12. CDR3 length: 20 residues. Looked up from germline, CDR1 is MGHRA and CDR2 is YSYEKL. CDR3 coding DNA: TGCGCCAGCAGCCACCCCTTGGGGGACAGGGGGCAGATTAGCAATCAGCCCCAGCATTTT. Translating gives CASSHPLGDRGQISNQPQHF.

This clone appeared many times. This sequence joins TRBV6-6 and TRBJ1-5; TRBD1 might be the D (6 bases). In germline, CDR1 is MNHNY, CDR2 SVGAGI (reference sequence). The length of the CDR3 is 13 residues. V gave up 6 bases and J gave up 6 bases, with 12 bases separating them. CDR3 coding DNA: TGTGCCAGCAGATCCACACAGGGTCAGCCCCAGCATTTT. Translating gives CASRSTQGQPQHF.

Points on this clone: Germline is not matched at one junction end, which may reflect a read error. Here the CDR3 reads CASSPNGPGGETQYF. The CDR3 DNA is TGTGCTAGCAGCCCCAATGGGCCCGGGGGAGAGACCCAGTACTTC. The chain has TRBV7-7 and TRBJ2-5; tentative D call: TRBD2 (6 bases). This CDR3 is 15 amino acids long. The germline V gene encodes CDR1 SSHAT and CDR2 FNYEAQ (reference sequence).

DNA for the CDR3: TGTGCCAGCAGCTTATGGGTGGGGGCACGGGACGAGCAGTACTTC. As protein: CASSLWVGARDEQYF. This rearrangement joins TRBV7-6 to TRBJ2-7; weak D call: TRBD1 (6 bases). Germline values: CDR1 SGHVS, CDR2 FNYEAQ. CDR3 length: 15 residues. Between the trimmed V and J ends, which lost 2 bases and 5 bases, there was a span of 16 bases.

This chain links TRBV10-3 with TRBJ2-3; possible D gene TRBD2, 6 bases. CDR1 is ENHRY, CDR2 SYGVKD, per germline. V lost 4 bases to trimming and J lost 2 bases, with 10 bases between them. CDR3 length: 14 amino acids. The CDR3: CAISGDFATDTQYF. CDR3 DNA sequence: TGTGCCATCAGTGGGGACTTCGCCACAGATACGCAGTATTTT.

The chain combines TRBV9 with TRBJ1-5; perhaps TRBD1 as D (5 bases). Germline V CDR1 and CDR2: SGDLS, YYNGEE. The CDR3 has 13 amino acids. The V end was cut by 3 bases, the J end by 7 bases, with 11 bases between. DNA for the CDR3: TGTGCCAGCAGCGGCGCAGGGTGGCAGCCCCAGCATTTT. It specifies CASSGAGWQPQHF.

The chain carries TRBV6-5 and TRBJ2-7; no clear D. The V gene lost 6 bases and the J gene lost 0 bases, with 12 bases spanning the gap. Per germline, CDR1 MNHEY and CDR2 SVGAGI. This CDR3 spans 14 amino acids. The chain's CDR3 is CASSLRPNSYEQYF. DNA of the CDR3: TGTGCCAGCAGCCTCCGACCGAACTCCTACGAGCAGTACTTC.

This sequence joins TRBV7-9 and TRBJ2-5; 9 bases are shared with TRBD1. CDR3 length: 13 residues. Germline V gene data show CDR1 as SEHNR and CDR2 as FQNEAQ (reference sequence). V lost 5 bases, J lost 5 bases, and 3 bases stayed unmatched. The CDR3 reads CASSPGQGETQYF. In DNA, the CDR3 is TGTGCCAGCAGCCCAGGACAGGGGGAGACCCAGTACTTC.

The table lists this clone with a count of one. The chain combines TRBV7-3 with TRBJ2-2; 8 bases are shared with TRBD2. The germline V gene has CDR1 SGHTA and CDR2 FQGTGA. V dropped 2 bases and J dropped 5; count of bases not matched to a gene: 1. The CDR3 contains 14 residues. The CDR3 protein is CASSLAGGTGELFF. As DNA, the CDR3 is TGTGCCAGCAGCTTAGCGGGAGGAACCGGGGAGCTGTTTTTT.

This sequence joins TRBV18 and TRBJ1-5; D uncertain. The germline V gene has CDR1 KGHSH and CDR2 LQKENI. The V and J ends lost 6 bases and 9 bases respectively, with 21 bases between them. This CDR3 contains 15 residues. The CDR3 DNA follows: TGTGCCAGCTCGCAATCCTCCGGGCCCAACCTGCCCCAGCATTTT. This codes for CASSQSSGPNLPQHF.

This clone has just a few counts. V gene TRBV7-8 combines with J gene TRBJ2-5; 7 bases line up with TRBD1. Unmatched junction bases numbered 1, after V lost 4 bases and J lost 2 bases. In germline, CDR1 is SGHVS, CDR2 FQNEAQ. This CDR3 is 13 amino acids long. CDR3: CASSSGQQETQYF. The CDR3 coding sequence is TGTGCCAGCAGCTCGGGACAGCAAGAGACCCAGTACTTC.

This clone was observed a single time. CDR3 nucleotides: TGTGCCAGCTCACCACCTGTGGGACCAGCGGGTTGGGAGACCCAGTACTTC. Amino acid sequence: CASSPPVGPAGWETQYF. The chain links TRBV18 to TRBJ2-5, with D tentatively TRBD2 (6 bases). Germline V gene data show CDR1 as KGHSH and CDR2 as LQKENI. This CDR3 has 17 amino acids. V lost 0 bases and J 5 bases, leaving 19 bases between the germline ends. The full variable domain, its missing parts supplied by reference TRBV18 and TRBJ2-5, is NAGVMQNPRHLVRRRGQEARLRCSPMKGHSHVYWYRQLPEEGLKFMVYLQKENIIDESGMPKERFSAEFPKEGPSILRIQQVVRGDSAAYFCASSPPVGPAGWETQYFGPGTRLLVL.

The rearrangement joins TRBV28 to TRBJ1-1, with D hard to call. The CDR3 extends over 14 amino acids. V lost 7 bases to trimming and J lost 1 base, with 13 bases between them. Germline CDR1 MDHEN, CDR2 SYDVKM. The CDR3 here is CASTAPRWNTEAFF. The CDR3, as DNA: TGTGCCAGCACGGCCCCCAGGTGGAACACTGAAGCTTTCTTT.